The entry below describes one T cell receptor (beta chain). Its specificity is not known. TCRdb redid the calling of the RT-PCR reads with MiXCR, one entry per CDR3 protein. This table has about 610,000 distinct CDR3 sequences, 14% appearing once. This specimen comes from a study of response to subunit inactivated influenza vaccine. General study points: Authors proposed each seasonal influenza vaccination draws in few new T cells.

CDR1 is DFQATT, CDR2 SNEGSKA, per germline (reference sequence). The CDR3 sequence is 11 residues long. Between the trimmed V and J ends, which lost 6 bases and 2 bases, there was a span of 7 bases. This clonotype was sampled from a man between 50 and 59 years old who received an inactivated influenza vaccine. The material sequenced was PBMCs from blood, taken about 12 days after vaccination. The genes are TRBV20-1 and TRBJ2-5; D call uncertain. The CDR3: CSAGRQETQYF. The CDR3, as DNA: TGCAGTGCGGGTCGACAAGAGACCCAGTACTTC.